This T cell receptor beta chain appears in the sequencing data of a study of T cells expressing NK-cell markers (TCRdb year 2020). For context, the study as a whole: Three sorted T-cell subsets (CD3+CD56+NKG2C+, CD3+CD56+NKG2C- and CD3+CD56-NKG2C+) from 7 to 9 donors had their TCR beta-chain repertoires profiled. Of the eight sequenced donors, seven were found to be HCMV-seropositive and one was found to be HCMV-seronegative. All eight donors whose samples were sequenced were randomly selected healthy volunteers, three of them men and five women. Libraries were sequenced as 2 x 150 bp reads on Illumina HiSeq 2000/2500, MiSeq or NextSeq.

As encoded in the germline V gene, CDR1 is SGHTA while CDR2 is FQGNSA. The CDR3 holds 15 amino acids from the cysteine to the phenylalanine. The DNA is unrecorded. A commercial ELISA kit detecting HCMV-specific IgG in serum was used to determine HCMV serostatus. Ficoll density gradient centrifugation was used to isolate peripheral blood mononuclear cells from blood. Notes on this clonotype: Its antigen is not yet known.

TCRdb records Illumina HiSeq 2000 as the sequencer. 5'RACE template switching, by which a universal primer site and unique molecular identifiers were added, was used to make TCR beta cDNA libraries. cDNA synthesis was primed from the TCR beta constant segment and was followed by two successive PCR amplification steps. Processing in the source paper ran as follows. MIGEC was used to demultiplex reads and group the reads by UMI, and MiTCR was used to assemble and quantify clonotypes. To exclude erroneous sequences, any TCR cDNA sequence not supported by at least two reads was discarded. The tcR package was used for downstream repertoire analysis, and clonotypes were matched between fractions using CDR3 nucleotide sequence together with V segment. VDJmatch was used to annotate antigen specificity against VDJdb, with one amino acid substitution in CDR3 allowed. After TCRdb reprocessed the reads, each CDR3 protein sequence was kept as one row, without DNA. These V and J calls originate from TCRdb's pipeline instead of the authors' own analysis. The sample's clone listing holds roughly 430,000 distinct CDR3 sequences. In total, the top ten clones hold approximately 7% of the sample.

Study-wide findings and limitations: Whether the expanded NKG2C-expressing T cell clones were specific for HCMV antigens was left unclear. Those dominant clonotypes were again the most abundant among CD3+CD56-NKG2C+ cells in a few donors, at 28.3-60.1%. In several donors, the dominant CD3+CD56+NKG2C+ clonotypes ranked among the top 10 CD8+ clonotypes, making up roughly 1.0-7.0% of CD8+ T cells.

The clonotype comes from a woman aged 18-69 years in good health. The chain was built from TRBV7-2 and TRBJ2-3. Sequencing was carried out using blood T cells: a sorted CD56 or NKG2C T cell subset, CD4+ or CD8+ T cells, or bulk PBMC T cells (not recorded which). For the CDR3, the sequence is CASSLGELVPDTQYF.